The rows below give T cell receptor beta chains drawn from one sample of a study of T cells in tuberculosis. Repertoires were generated with immunoSEQ multiplex PCR, while TCRdb's copy carries only in-frame clones and drops some. The table includes 55,000 to 65,000 clones, 81% detected once. Sequenced input: CD1b-GMM tetramer-negative cells sorted from PBMCs. All receptors derive from an adult woman with latent tuberculosis. CDR3s include the opening cysteine and the closing phenylalanine or tryptophan. A D gene is named only where the DNA matches it firmly. Clone size, where shown, is once, few, many, or a class for clones that have expanded.

j_call | d_call | clone_size | v_call | cdr3_nt | cdr3_aa
TRBJ2-7 | - | - | TRBV18 | TGTGCCAGCTCACCTCGGCAGGGCAGCTCCTACGAGCAGTACTTC | CASSPRQGSSYEQYF
TRBJ1-2 | TRBD1 | - | TRBV25-1 | TGTGCCAGTTACGGACAGGGGGCCGATGGCTACACCTTC | CASYGQGADGYTF
TRBJ2-7 | TRBD1 | few | TRBV28 | TGTGCCAGCACCACCTTCGGACAGGGGGGAGGGCAGTACTTC | CASTTFGQGGGQYF
TRBJ1-3 | TRBD1 | - | TRBV7-9 | TGTGCCAGCAGCGGGTGGGACAGAGGAAACACCATATATTTT | CASSGWDRGNTIYF
TRBJ1-1 | - | - | TRBV11-2 | TGTGCCAGCAGCTTAGACTCCACGGGGATTCGGCCTTCGAACACTGAAGCTTTCTTT | CASSLDSTGIRPSNTEAFF
TRBJ1-1 | TRBD1 | - | TRBV29-1 | TGCAGCGCCGACCCGACAGGGCGGACTGAAGCTTTCTTT | CSADPTGRTEAFF
TRBJ2-6 | TRBD1 | few | TRBV11-2 | TGTGCCAGTCGACAGGGGGTCCGCTCTGGGGCCAACGTCCTGACTTTC | CASRQGVRSGANVLTF
TRBJ2-7 | TRBD2 | - | TRBV5-4 | TGTGCCAGCAGCCAATCTGGATGGAGCGGGGTACCCGAGCAGTACTTC | CASSQSGWSGVPEQYF
TRBJ2-6 | - | - | TRBV5-8 | TGTGCCAGCAGCCTCTCCAGGGGTTCTGGGGCCAACGTCCTGACTTTC | CASSLSRGSGANVLTF
TRBJ1-4 | - | - | TRBV28 | TGTGCCAGCAGCCGAGGAGGACAGCAGAATGAAAAACTGTTTTTT | CASSRGGQQNEKLFF
TRBJ2-2 | - | - | TRBV2 | TGTGCCAGCAGGGCCAGACAGACCGGGGAGCTGTTTTTT | CASRARQTGELFF
TRBJ2-7 | - | once | TRBV6-1 | TGTGCCAGCAGTGAAGGCAGGGCAAACATTAACTCCTACGAGCAGTACTTC | CASSEGRANINSYEQYF
TRBJ2-3 | - | - | TRBV29-1 | TGCAGCGTTGAATACTCGACAGATACGCAGTATTTT | CSVEYSTDTQYF
TRBJ1-5 | TRBD1 | - | TRBV6-6 | TGTGCCAGCACCGGGACAGGGGGCGTGCAGCCCCAGCATTTT | CASTGTGGVQPQHF
TRBJ2-7 | TRBD2 | - | TRBV28 | TGTGCCTCGACGGGGGGAGGCCACGAGCAGTACTTC | CASTGGGHEQYF
TRBJ2-7 | - | - | TRBV9 | TGTGCCAGCAGCCTAGAGGCAGGATTACCCCCCTACGAGCAGTACTTC | CASSLEAGLPPYEQYF
TRBJ1-1 | - | - | TRBV12-5 | TGTGCTAGTGTTCAAGACTGGGGAGGGGATGCTTTCTTT | CASVQDWGGDAFF
TRBJ1-2 | - | - | TRBV7-9 | TGTGCCAGCAGCTTAGGTGCTGCGAACGGCTACACCTTC | CASSLGAANGYTF
TRBJ2-7 | - | - | TRBV7-9 | TGTGCCAGCACCGATTCGGGGTGGGGCGAGCAGTACTTC | CASTDSGWGEQYF
TRBJ2-7 | TRBD1 | - | TRBV27 | TGTGCCAGCAGTTTATCGTTGGGACAGGGGGCGGGAGAGCAGTGCTTC | CASSLSLGQGAGEQCF
TRBJ1-1 | - | - | TRBV27 | TGTGCCAGCACCGGAACCGGAAGGGGGATGGGTGAAGCTTTCTTT | CASTGTGRGMGEAFF
TRBJ2-1 | TRBD2 | - | TRBV5-1 | TGCGCCAGCAGCTTGGGTGGGAGGGCCTCCTACAATGAGCAGTTCTTC | CASSLGGRASYNEQFF
TRBJ1-6 | TRBD1 | few | TRBV25-1 | TGTGCCAGCAGTGGACAGGGGGCGCGGAATTCACCCCTCCACTTT | CASSGQGARNSPLHF
TRBJ1-6 | - | - | TRBV27 | TGTGCCAGCAGAATCAGTGGAGGGATTAATTCACCCCTCCACTTT | CASRISGGINSPLHF
TRBJ2-7 | - | few | TRBV5-1 | TGCGCCAGCAGCTTGATACAGGGATCCTACGAGCAGTACTTC | CASSLIQGSYEQYF
TRBJ2-7 | - | medium-sized | TRBV5-1 | TGCGCCAGCAGCTTGGTTCCAGGGGCCAGCTACGAGCAGTACTTC | CASSLVPGASYEQYF
TRBJ1-6 | TRBD1 | - | TRBV5-1 | TGCGCCAGCCGTAGGTCACAGGGGGTCGTTTCACCCCTCCACTTT | CASRRSQGVVSPLHF
TRBJ2-7 | - | - | TRBV15 | TGTGCCACCAGCAGAGACGGTCAAAAGGGGCACGAGCAGTACTTC | CATSRDGQKGHEQYF
TRBJ1-6 | TRBD1 | - | TRBV19 | TGTGCCAGTACCCCGAGAGGGGGCGATTCACCCCTCCACTTT | CASTPRGGDSPLHF
TRBJ2-2 | TRBD2 | - | TRBV27 | TGTGCCAGCAGTTTACTAGCGGGCACCGGGGAGCTGTTTTTT | CASSLLAGTGELFF
TRBJ2-7 | TRBD1 | - | TRBV11-2 | TGTGCCAGCAGCACGGACAGGTCCCGCAACGAGCAGTACTTC | CASSTDRSRNEQYF
TRBJ2-2 | TRBD2 | few | TRBV7-6 | TGTGCCAGCAGCAGCGGGATAACTACGAACACCGGGGAGCTGTTTTTT | CASSSGITTNTGELFF
TRBJ2-7 | - | - | TRBV19 | TGTGCCAGTAGTATAGATGGCCGCCTCGAGCAGTACTTC | CASSIDGRLEQYF
TRBJ2-3 | - | - | TRBV19 | TGTGCCAGTAGTATTAACACGGGGGATACGCAGTATTTT | CASSINTGDTQYF
TRBJ1-5 | - | - | TRBV5-1 | TGCGCCAGCAGCTTGGAGCAGGATCAGCCCCAGCATTTT | CASSLEQDQPQHF
TRBJ2-3 | - | - | TRBV5-1 | TGCGCCAGCAGCTTGGGTAGGACTACTAGCACAGATACGCAGTATTTT | CASSLGRTTSTDTQYF
TRBJ2-4 | - | - | TRBV2 | TGTGCCAGCAGGCTACAGGGGGGGAATAGTAACATTCAGTACTTC | CASRLQGGNSNIQYF
TRBJ2-3 | - | - | TRBV7-9 | TGTGCCAGCAGCTTTAGTTCCCCACCTAGCGGAGGGGGGGCAGATACGCAGTATTTT | CASSFSSPPSGGGADTQYF
TRBJ1-3 | TRBD1 | - | TRBV14 | TGTGCCAGCAGCCGACTGGGACAGACGGGCACCATATATTTT | CASSRLGQTGTIYF
TRBJ1-1 | - | - | TRBV7-6 | TGTGCCAGCAGCTTATACAGCAACCCCAACACTGAAGCTTTCTTT | CASSLYSNPNTEAFF